Below, 29 T cell receptor beta chains from the same sample are listed, as sequenced in a study of control samples from healthy donors and cancer patients. Here immunoSEQ multiplex PCR was the method, and the copy in TCRdb shows in-frame clones only, minus some. The sample carries approximately 140,000 clones, 93% recorded once. The material sequenced was blood. Receptors originate from a man aged 18 to 30 in good health.

The CDR3 DNA sequence: TGTGCCACCAGCAGAACCCGACAGGGTCGAAACACTGAAGCTTTCTTT. It translates to CATSRTRQGRNTEAFF. The rearrangement joins TRBV15 to TRBJ1-1; 7 positions match TRBD1. Germline V gene data show CDR1 as LNHNV and CDR2 as YYDKDF (reference sequence). The CDR3 runs 16 residues. Trimming at V came to 2 bases and at J to 2 bases, leaving 8 bases not matched to a gene.

The chain couples TRBV6-4 to TRBJ1-2; 10 bases are shared with TRBD1. The CDR3 runs 15 residues. CDR1 is MRHNA and CDR2 is SNTAGT in the germline V gene. V was pared by 4 bases and J by 7 bases, with 9 bases of the junction left unmatched. Here the CDR3 reads CASSAMPGQGFGYTF. The DNA for the CDR3 is TGTGCCAGCAGTGCTATGCCGGGACAGGGGTTTGGCTACACCTTC.

V gene TRBV6-2 or TRBV6-3 combines with J gene TRBJ1-5, with 10 positions matching TRBD1. The CDR3 runs to 19 residues. CDR1 is MNHEY, CDR2 SVGEGT, per germline. V lost 6 bases and J lost 2; bases outside the gene matches: 16. The CDR3 nucleotides are TGTGCCAGCAGCTCCCCGGGACAGGGGACCCTTGGTGGCAATCAGCCCCAGCATTTT. As protein: CASSSPGQGTLGGNQPQHF.

V gene TRBV3-1 (or the pseudogene TRBV3-2) combines with J gene TRBJ2-5; 11 nucleotides line up with TRBD2. This CDR3 has 15 residues. Germline V gives CDR1 LGHDT, CDR2 YNNKEL (reference sequence). The junction had 10 bases not matched to a gene; V was cut back by 0 bases and J by 13 bases. The CDR3 loop is CASSQDTSGGHPPYF. In DNA form, the CDR3 reads TGTGCCAGCAGCCAAGATACTAGCGGGGGCCACCCGCCGTACTTC.

This sequence joins TRBV11-1 and TRBJ1-1; the D is unclear. Germline assignment: CDR1 SGHAT and CDR2 FQDESV (reference sequence). There are 12 residues in the CDR3. Trimming cost V 5 bases and J 5 bases, with 9 bases left between them. As DNA, the CDR3 is TGTGCCAGCAGCCTCGGGAAAACTGAAGCTTTCTTT. Its translation is CASSLGKTEAFF.

This CDR3 is CASSIVDRKETQYF. The CDR3 bases are TGTGCCAGTAGTATAGTGGACAGGAAAGAGACCCAGTACTTC. The V and J genes are TRBV19 and TRBJ2-5; 7 bases fit TRBD1. Germline values: CDR1 LNHDA, CDR2 SQIVND (reference sequence). Losses at the gene ends were 1 base for V and 3 bases for J; bases not matched to a gene: 2. This CDR3 has 14 residues.

The J gene is TRBJ2-1, the V gene TRBV4-1; 13 positions match TRBD2. Germline V CDR1 and CDR2: MGHRA, YSYEKL. This CDR3 spans 15 amino acids. V shed 5 bases, J shed 7 bases, and the junction held 5 bases outside the gene matches. As DNA, the CDR3 is TGCGCCAGCAGCTCACGGACTAGCGGGAGAAATGAGCAGTTCTTC. Amino acids: CASSSRTSGRNEQFF.

This rearrangement joins TRBV2 to TRBJ1-5, with D maybe TRBD1 (6 bases). This CDR3 has 17 amino acids. Trimming cost V 5 bases and J 1 base, with 18 bases left between them. Germline values: CDR1 SNHLY, CDR2 FYNNEI. CDR3 protein: CASSLRGGWESNQPQHF. The CDR3 region has the DNA TGTGCCAGCAGTCTAAGGGGGGGCTGGGAAAGCAATCAGCCCCAGCATTTT.

The rearrangement uses TRBV5-1 and TRBJ1-2; weak D call: TRBD1 (5 bases). Germline CDR1 and CDR2: SGHRS and YFSETQ. Trimming stripped 5 bases from V and 2 bases from J, with 10 bases between. There are 13 residues in the CDR3. The DNA of the CDR3 is TGCGCCAGCAGACCGACAGCAAACTATGGCTACACCTTC. It yields the protein CASRPTANYGYTF. Full variable domain (rest looked up from reference TRBV5-1 and TRBJ1-2): KAGVTQTPRYLIKTRGQQVTLSCSPISGHRSVSWYQQTPGQGLQFLFEYFSETQRNKGNFPGRFSGRQFSNSRSEMNVSTLELGDSALYLCASRPTANYGYTFGSGTRLTVV.

This chain uses TRBV3-1 (or the pseudogene TRBV3-2) with TRBJ1-2; the D gene is possibly TRBD1 (5 bases). V lost 8 bases and J 0 bases, leaving 10 bases between the germline ends. CDR1 and CDR2 (germline): LGHDT, YNNKEL (reference sequence). The CDR3 length is 13 residues. The CDR3 reads CASRGRSNYGYTF. The CDR3 bases are TGTGCCAGCCGGGGGAGATCTAACTATGGCTACACCTTC.

The chain uses TRBV9 and TRBJ2-7; D gene ambiguous. V gave up 0 bases and J gave up 3 bases, with 10 bases separating them. The germline V gene encodes CDR1 SGDLS and CDR2 YYNGEE. The CDR3 spans 14 residues. The CDR3 DNA follows: TGTGCCAGCAGCGTAGATGGCAGTAACTACGAGCAGTACTTC. It specifies CASSVDGSNYEQYF.

This chain uses TRBV30 with TRBJ1-1, with no clear D. This CDR3 has 13 amino acids. The V end lost 0 bases, the J end lost 3 bases, and 8 bases lay between the germline ends. The germline CDR1 and CDR2 sequences are GTSNPN and SVGIG (reference sequence). The CDR3 DNA follows: TGTGCCTGGAGTGTGCGGTTGGACACTGAAGCTTTCTTT. It is translated as CAWSVRLDTEAFF. Supplemented by reference TRBV30 and TRBJ1-1, the full variable domain reads SQTIHQWPATLVQPVGSPLSLECTVEGTSNPNLYWYRQAAGRGLQLLFYSVGIGQISSEVPQNLSASRPQDRQFILSSKKLLLSDSGFYLCAWSVRLDTEAFFGQGTRLTVV.

The rearrangement uses TRBV27 and TRBJ2-3, with D possibly being TRBD1 (5 bases). CDR3 length: 15 residues. The V end lost 2 bases, the J end lost 6 bases, and 15 bases lay between the germline ends. Germline values: CDR1 MNHEY, CDR2 SMNVEV (reference sequence). The CDR3 sequence: CASSLVYGQGDTQYF. CDR3 nucleotide sequence: TGTGCCAGCAGTTTAGTTTACGGGCAGGGTGATACGCAGTATTTT.

This clone was observed once. The rearrangement links TRBV13 to TRBJ1-1, with D hard to call. Germline-derived CDR1 and CDR2 are PRHDT and FYEKMQ (reference sequence). This CDR3 is 13 amino acids long. Trimming removed 0 bases from V and 1 base from J, with 3 bases in between. The CDR3 reads CASSLGGNTEAFF. The CDR3 bases are TGTGCCAGCAGCTTAGGGGGGAACACTGAAGCTTTCTTT.

This rearrangement joins TRBV28 to TRBJ2-1; 8 nucleotides match TRBD2. V was clipped by 6 bases and J by 4 bases; unmatched bases: 5. Germline values: CDR1 MDHEN, CDR2 SYDVKM. CDR3 length: 14 amino acids. In DNA form, the CDR3 reads TGTGCCAGCAGCTACGGGGGGGGATACAATGAGCAGTTCTTC. Encoded protein: CASSYGGGYNEQFF.

The chain has TRBV28 and TRBJ2-7, with a tentative D call TRBD2 (7 bases). Germline values: CDR1 MDHEN, CDR2 SYDVKM. V shed 2 bases and J shed 4 bases, with 12 bases lying between them. There are 14 residues in the CDR3. The CDR3 region is CASSLGRGGYEQYF. The CDR3 region has the DNA TGTGCCAGCAGTTTAGGAAGGGGGGGGTACGAGCAGTACTTC.

This clone was found a few times. This chain connects TRBV7-9 to TRBJ1-3; a weak D match, TRBD1 (5 bases). This CDR3 is 14 amino acids long. Germline CDR1 SEHNR, CDR2 FQNEAQ (reference sequence). Trimming took off 5 bases at V and 8 bases at J, with 16 bases between the two ends. The CDR3 DNA reads TGTGCCAGCAGCCTCATCGGCAGGGCGGACACCATATATTTT. Translating gives CASSLIGRADTIYF.

The chain carries TRBV5-1 and TRBJ1-5; D is unclear. CDR3 length: 13 residues. Trimming left V 6 bases short and J 6 bases short, with 13 bases between. CDR1 is SGHRS, CDR2 YFSETQ, per germline. The CDR3 spells CASTVLQCQPQHF. The CDR3 nucleotides read TGCGCCAGCACGGTTCTGCAGTGTCAGCCCCAGCATTTT.

The CDR3 bases are TGTGCCAGTAAGGCAGGCAACACTGAAGCTTTCTTT. This gives the protein CASKAGNTEAFF. The rearrangement links TRBV19 to TRBJ1-1; no definite D call. V dropped 7 bases and J dropped 2 bases, with 8 bases sitting between them. From germline, CDR1 is LNHDA and CDR2 SQIVND (reference sequence). The CDR3 sequence is 12 residues long.

V is TRBV6-5 and J is TRBJ2-1; D may be TRBD2 (5 bases). Germline V gene data show CDR1 as MNHEY and CDR2 as SVGAGI. The CDR3 has 13 residues. With 6 bases removed from V and 7 bases from J, the gap between germline ends came to 13 bases. CDR3 region: CASSPGLANEQFF. CDR3 coding DNA: TGTGCCAGCAGCCCCGGACTTGCAAATGAGCAGTTCTTC.

The chain has TRBV5-5 and TRBJ1-2; 11 positions agree with TRBD1. V was clipped by 4 bases and J by 0 bases; unmatched bases: 8. The CDR3 is 17 residues long. The germline V gene has CDR1 SGHKS and CDR2 YYEKEE (reference sequence). The CDR3 DNA is TGTGCCAGCAGCCTCCGGCCGGGACAGGGGGCTAACTATGGCTACACCTTC. This codes for CASSLRPGQGANYGYTF.

The chain has TRBV5-5 and TRBJ1-1; the D gene is possibly TRBD1 (5 bases). Trimming took 1 base from V and 3 from J, leaving 7 bases between them. The germline CDR1 and CDR2 sequences are SGHKS and YYEKEE (reference sequence). The CDR3 consists of 13 residues. The CDR3 DNA reads TGTGCCAGCAGCTTGTCCAGGGACACTGAAGCTTTCTTT. Its translation: CASSLSRDTEAFF.

This clone was picked up one time. The rearrangement links TRBV5-6 to TRBJ2-1; 8 bases map to TRBD1. This CDR3 is built from 16 residues. Trimming took 5 bases from V and 0 from J; bases not matched to a gene: 7. CDR1 is SGHDT, CDR2 YYEEEE, per germline. The CDR3 sequence: CASSSNRGSSYNEQFF. The CDR3 DNA follows: TGTGCCAGCAGTTCTAACAGGGGGAGCTCCTACAATGAGCAGTTCTTC.

This chain connects TRBV19 to TRBJ1-5; possibly TRBD1 for D (6 bases). This CDR3 has 12 residues. Looked up from germline, CDR1 is LNHDA and CDR2 is SQIVND (reference sequence). V lost 7 bases and J 6 bases, leaving 10 bases between the germline ends. For the CDR3, the DNA is TGTGCCAGTATAGGAGGGGGTCAGCCCCAGCATTTT. Translated, it gives CASIGGGQPQHF. The whole variable domain, remainder taken from reference TRBV19 and TRBJ1-5, is DGGITQSPKYLFRKEGQNVTLSCEQNLNHDAMYWYRQDPGQGLRLIYYSQIVNDFQKGDIAEGYSVSREKKESFPLTVTSAQKNPTAFYLCASIGGGQPQHFGDGTRLSIL.

This rearrangement joins TRBV28 to TRBJ1-1; D gene unclear. Looked up from germline, CDR1 is MDHEN and CDR2 is SYDVKM. The length of the CDR3 is 14 residues. The V end lost 6 bases, the J end lost 6 bases, and 17 bases lay between the germline ends. As DNA, the CDR3 is TGTGCCAGCAGCCAGGAGAACGGGGTGGCTGAAGCTTTCTTT. Its translation is CASSQENGVAEAFF.

This chain's CDR3 is CASSAGTSVSGNTIYF. The CDR3 DNA reads as TGTGCCAGCAGTGCTGGCACCTCCGTCTCTGGAAACACCATATATTTT. The rearrangement uses TRBV6-1 and TRBJ1-3, with unresolved D. The V and J ends lost 4 bases and 0 bases respectively, with 13 bases between them. The germline CDR1 and CDR2 sequences are MNHNS and SASEGT. There are 16 residues in the CDR3.

The V call is TRBV5-4, the J call TRBJ1-6; 7 bases map to TRBD1. The V gene's germline CDR1 is SGHNT and CDR2 YYREEE (reference sequence). V trimming: 2 bases; J trimming: 9 bases; junction bases outside the gene matches: 8. The CDR3 extends over 15 amino acids. CDR3 nucleotide sequence: TGTGCCAGCAGCTTCGACAGGGTTGGCGTTTCACCCCTCCACTTT. Its translation: CASSFDRVGVSPLHF.

The V call is TRBV5-1, the J call TRBJ2-7; 8 nucleotides match TRBD1. Germline V gene sequence: CDR1 SGHRS, CDR2 YFSETQ. The CDR3 totals 13 residues. V was pared by 4 bases and J by 7 bases, with 7 bases of the junction left unmatched. As DNA, the CDR3 is TGCGCCAGCAGCCGTGGACAGGGTGGTGAGCAGTACTTC. It encodes CASSRGQGGEQYF.

The chain is built from TRBV6-2 or TRBV6-3 and TRBJ1-1, with 10 nucleotides matching TRBD1. V dropped 2 bases and J dropped 3; count of bases not matched to a gene: 6. Germline-derived CDR1 and CDR2 are MNHEY and SVGEGT. The CDR3 runs to 16 residues. In DNA, the CDR3 is TGTGCCAGCAGTTACCAGCCGGGACAGGGGTACACTGAAGCTTTCTTT. This translates into CASSYQPGQGYTEAFF.